A single sample is the source of the 21 T cell receptor beta chains below, sequenced in a study of cytomegalovirus exposure and HLA in healthy donors. Researchers ran the PCR with 60 Vbeta and 13 Jbeta primers. Clones were read by immunoSEQ multiplex PCR, and TCRdb kept only the in-frame ones, dropping some. The sample records roughly 130,000 clones, 75% to 90% being singletons. Sample: PBMCs. These receptors were collected from a woman aged 40 to 50 in good health and CMV-seronegative.

The chain recombines TRBV14 with TRBJ1-2; 7 bases align to TRBD1. This CDR3 spans 15 amino acids. J was trimmed by 5 bases and V by 0 bases; bases with no gene match: 6. Germline V lookup: CDR1 SGHDN, CDR2 FVKESK. CDR3 sequence: CASSQDGGGAYGYTF. The CDR3 nucleotides are TGTGCCAGCAGCCAAGATGGAGGGGGCGCATATGGCTACACCTTC.

This clone was seen a single time. V usage is TRBV28 and J usage is TRBJ2-7; tentatively, D is TRBD1 (6 bases). V dropped 2 bases and J dropped 3 bases, with 11 bases sitting between them. CDR3 length equals 14 residues. Looked up from germline, CDR1 is MDHEN and CDR2 is SYDVKM. The CDR3 reads CASSLPHRVYEQYF. Written as DNA, the CDR3 is TGTGCCAGCAGTTTACCCCACAGGGTCTACGAGCAGTACTTC. Variable domain in full (rest from reference TRBV28 and TRBJ2-7): DVKVTQSSRYLVKRTGEKVFLECVQDMDHENMFWYRQDPGLGLRLIYFSYDVKMKEKGDIPEGYSVSREKKERFSLILESASTNQTSMYLCASSLPHRVYEQYFGPGTRLTVT.

The chain joins TRBV7-2 to TRBJ2-2, with 9 nucleotides matching TRBD1. Per the germline V gene, CDR1 is SGHTA and CDR2 is FQGNSA. There are 16 residues in the CDR3. V lost 4 bases to trimming and J lost 8 bases; unmatched junction nucleotides: 11. The CDR3 protein is CASSWGQGVGLGELFF. The DNA for the CDR3 is TGTGCCAGCAGCTGGGGACAGGGTGTTGGGCTGGGGGAGCTGTTTTTT.

This rearrangement joins TRBV6-5 to TRBJ2-7; tentative D call: TRBD2 (5 bases). Germline CDR1 reads MNHEY; CDR2 reads SVGAGI. V was trimmed by 0 bases and J by 4 bases, leaving 10 bases between them. The CDR3 has 14 amino acids. The CDR3 here is CASSYSLGAYEQYF. The DNA for the CDR3 is TGTGCCAGCAGTTACTCCTTGGGAGCATACGAGCAGTACTTC.

The V call is TRBV2, the J call TRBJ2-6, with D perhaps TRBD1 (5 bases). The germline V gene has CDR1 SNHLY and CDR2 FYNNEI. The CDR3 extends over 15 amino acids. Trimming removed 8 bases at V and 0 bases at J, with 11 bases between. The CDR3, as DNA: TGTGCCAGCGGGGCAGGCCGCTCTGGGGCCAACGTCCTGACTTTC. This translates into CASGAGRSGANVLTF.

The chain is built from TRBV14 and TRBJ2-1, with 8 positions matching TRBD1. Per the germline V gene, CDR1 is SGHDN and CDR2 is FVKESK. The CDR3 totals 14 residues. V shed 4 bases and J 5 bases; nucleotides not matched to a gene: 4. In DNA, the CDR3 is TGTGCCAGCAGCCCCTGGACAGGGAACAATGAGCAGTTCTTC. Translation: CASSPWTGNNEQFF.

The chain recombines TRBV6-1 with TRBJ2-5, with D unresolved. The CDR3 runs 12 residues. Germline V CDR1 and CDR2: MNHNS, SASEGT. The V end lost 4 bases, the J end lost 2 bases, and 5 bases lay between the germline ends. For the CDR3, the DNA is TGTGCCAGCAGTGGTAGTCAAGAGACCCAGTACTTC. This gives the protein CASSGSQETQYF.

This chain connects TRBV18 to TRBJ1-6; 8 nucleotides agree with TRBD1. Germline loops: CDR1 KGHSH, CDR2 LQKENI. This CDR3 comprises 15 residues. The trim removed 3 bases at V and 6 bases at J, leaving 4 bases unmatched. In DNA form, the CDR3 reads TGTGCCAGCTCACCCTGGACAGGGCGTAATTCACCCCTCCACTTT. This translates into CASSPWTGRNSPLHF.

V is TRBV29-1 and J is TRBJ2-3; 15 bases line up with TRBD2. Per germline, CDR1 SQVTM and CDR2 ANQGSEA. The CDR3 is 17 residues long. The V and J ends lost 6 bases and 0 bases, in that order; junction bases with no gene match: 7. The CDR3 DNA is TGCAGCGTGGGGACTAGCGGGAGGTACACTAGCACAGATACGCAGTATTTT. It translates to CSVGTSGRYTSTDTQYF.

The chain links TRBV10-3 to TRBJ1-2, with 10 bases that match TRBD1. V trimming: 4 bases; J trimming: 4 bases; junction bases outside the gene matches: 6. Per germline, CDR1 ENHRY and CDR2 SYGVKD. CDR3 length: 15 residues. DNA for the CDR3: TGTGCCATCAGTGGACAGGGGGCGATCAGCTATGGCTACACCTTC. Its protein product is CAISGQGAISYGYTF.

This chain connects TRBV28 to TRBJ1-5, with D perhaps TRBD1 (6 bases). The CDR3 extends over 15 amino acids. Germline values: CDR1 MDHEN, CDR2 SYDVKM. The V gene lost 5 bases and the J gene lost 8 bases, with 19 bases spanning the gap. The CDR3, as DNA: TGTGCCAGCAGTCCGCCGGGGGGGCGAGGAGAGCCCCAGCATTTT. Protein product: CASSPPGGRGEPQHF.

This rearrangement joins TRBV27 to TRBJ1-1; D remains ambiguous. This CDR3 is built from 15 residues. V lost 5 bases and J 0 bases, leaving 13 bases between the germline ends. CDR1 is MNHEY and CDR2 is SMNVEV in the germline V gene (reference sequence). The CDR3: CASSQASGLNTEAFF. DNA for the CDR3: TGTGCCAGCAGTCAGGCTTCTGGGTTGAACACTGAAGCTTTCTTT.

The CDR3 coding sequence is TGTGCCAGCAGCGAAGGACTAGCGGGGCCCAGCTCCTACAATGAGCAGTTCTTC. The encoded protein is CASSEGLAGPSSYNEQFF. The rearrangement joins TRBV9 to TRBJ2-1, with TRBD2 matching 12 bases. The CDR3 has 18 amino acids. J lost 0 bases, V lost 3 bases, and 7 bases had no gene match. Per germline, CDR1 SGDLS and CDR2 YYNGEE. The full variable domain, with the rest looked up from reference TRBV9 and TRBJ2-1, is DSGVTQTPKHLITATGQRVTLRCSPRSGDLSVYWYQQSLDQGLQFLIQYYNGEERAKGNILERFSAQQFPDLHSELNLSSLELGDSALYFCASSEGLAGPSSYNEQFFGPGTRLTVL.

The V and J genes are TRBV5-1 and TRBJ2-3; 10 bases are a match to TRBD2. V trimming: 4 bases; J trimming: 2 bases; junction bases outside the gene matches: 4. Per the germline V gene, CDR1 is SGHRS and CDR2 is YFSETQ. This CDR3 has 15 amino acids. The CDR3 sequence: CASSPGLAVTDTQYF. In DNA, the CDR3 is TGCGCCAGCAGCCCCGGACTAGCGGTCACAGATACGCAGTATTTT.

This clone was detected once. The junction departs from the called germline gene at one end, perhaps through a read error. V usage is TRBV7-7 and J usage is TRBJ2-5, with 8 bases identical to TRBD1. Per germline, CDR1 SSHAT and CDR2 FNYEAQ (reference sequence). The CDR3 contains 13 residues. The CDR3 loop reads CASSPTGGETQYF. In DNA form, the CDR3 reads TGTGCTAGCAGCCCCACAGGGGGAGAGACCCAGTACTTC.

The V gene is TRBV7-9, the J gene TRBJ1-6; weak D call: TRBD1 (6 bases). The CDR3 is 14 amino acids. Germline V gene lookup returns CDR1 SEHNR and CDR2 FQNEAQ (reference sequence). V lost 0 bases, J lost 10 bases, and 10 bases lay in between. For the CDR3, the DNA is TGTGCCAGCAGCTTAGCGCAGGGGCCGTCACCCCTCCACTTT. It specifies CASSLAQGPSPLHF.

The chain carries TRBV4-2 and TRBJ2-7; 14 nucleotides agree with TRBD2. V dropped 4 bases and J dropped 1; count of bases not matched to a gene: 6. This CDR3 spans 17 amino acids. The germline gives CDR1 LGHNA, CDR2 YNFKEQ. Here the CDR3 DNA reads TGTGCCAGCAGCCCTGTAGGGACTAGCGGGAGATCCTACGAGCAGTACTTC. It translates to CASSPVGTSGRSYEQYF.

The chain joins TRBV2 to TRBJ1-1; 7 bases align to TRBD1. Germline values: CDR1 SNHLY, CDR2 FYNNEI. This CDR3 is built from 19 residues. Losses at the gene ends were 7 bases for V and 3 bases for J; bases not matched to a gene: 23. DNA of the CDR3: TGTGCCAGCACGTCGGTCCCCGGGGACAGTTTCTCGGGGTACACTGAAGCTTTCTTT. Translation gives CASTSVPGDSFSGYTEAFF.

This clone was seen a few times. J is TRBJ2-2 and V is TRBV4-3; tentatively, D is TRBD1 (6 bases). V lost 8 bases and J lost 2, with 12 bases in between. The CDR3 runs 14 residues. CDR1 LGHNA and CDR2 YSLEER come from the germline V gene. CDR3 residues: CASRGGFNTGELFF. For the CDR3, the DNA is TGCGCCAGCCGAGGGGGATTCAACACCGGGGAGCTGTTTTTT.

The chain employs TRBV19 and TRBJ1-1; tentatively, D is TRBD1 (6 bases). CDR1 is LNHDA and CDR2 is SQIVND in the germline V gene (reference sequence). With 5 bases removed from V and 1 base from J, the gap between germline ends came to 8 bases. The length of the CDR3 is 13 residues. DNA of the CDR3: TGTGCCAGTAGTTACAGGGCGAACACTGAAGCTTTCTTT. The encoded protein is CASSYRANTEAFF.

DNA of the CDR3: TGTGCCAGCAGCTTCACACTAGAGTTGAATGAGCAGTTCTTC. Its translation is CASSFTLELNEQFF. The chain employs TRBV7-9 and TRBJ2-1; D perhaps matches TRBD2 (5 bases). CDR1 is SEHNR and CDR2 is FQNEAQ in the germline V gene (reference sequence). The CDR3 runs 14 residues. Trimming removed 3 bases at V and 7 bases at J, with 13 bases between.